This entry lists 8 T cell receptor beta chains sequenced from one sample in a study of control samples from healthy donors and cancer patients. Sequencing used immunoSEQ multiplex PCR; TCRdb keeps in-frame clones, though not all of them. The top ten hold 12% of the sample, which has about 120,000 clones, 85% to 90% seen once. The sequenced material came from blood. The receptor source for this set is a man aged 25-45 years in good health.

The chain carries TRBV5-1 and TRBJ1-1; no firm D call. The germline gives CDR1 SGHRS, CDR2 YFSETQ. V dropped 2 bases and J dropped 0 bases, with 8 bases sitting between them. This CDR3 is built from 14 residues. This chain's CDR3 is CASSFNYMNTEAFF. The CDR3 coding sequence is TGCGCCAGCAGCTTTAATTACATGAACACTGAAGCTTTCTTT.

The chain links TRBV10-3 to TRBJ1-2; weak D call: TRBD1 (5 bases). Trimming took 8 bases from V and 6 from J, leaving 16 bases between them. Germline CDR1 and CDR2: ENHRY and SYGVKD. The CDR3 length is 13 residues. The DNA of the CDR3 is TGTGCCATCGGGGACTTTAGGGGACATGGCTACACCTTC. Encoded protein: CAIGDFRGHGYTF.

V is TRBV14 and J is TRBJ2-7; D is possibly TRBD1 or TRBD2 (5 bases each). This CDR3 spans 15 amino acids. The V end was cut by 3 bases, the J end by 4 bases, with 16 bases between. From germline, CDR1 is SGHDN and CDR2 FVKESK. CDR3: CASSHGTWSGYEQYF. The CDR3 DNA reads TGTGCCAGCAGCCACGGGACCTGGAGTGGGTACGAGCAGTACTTC.

This clone was counted only a few times. The germline gene is not matched at one end of the junction; a read error may be the cause. The chain couples TRBV3-1 (or the pseudogene TRBV3-2) to TRBJ1-5; a weak D match, TRBD1 (5 bases). Germline-derived CDR1 and CDR2 are LGHDT and YNNKEL (reference sequence). CDR3 length equals 14 residues. The CDR3 loop reads CASSLGRSTQPQHF. CDR3 in DNA: TGTGCCAGCAGCCTGGGACGTAGCACTCAGCCCCAGCATTTT.

The chain is built from TRBV18 and TRBJ2-7; D is perhaps TRBD1 or TRBD2 (6 bases each). Trimming cost V 3 bases and J 4 bases, with 28 bases left between them. This CDR3 comprises 19 residues. CDR1 is KGHSH, CDR2 LQKENI, per germline. CDR3 region: CASSPALSTATGGKYEQYF. The CDR3 region has the DNA TGTGCCAGCTCACCGGCTTTATCGACAGCCACCGGGGGCAAATACGAGCAGTACTTC. Full variable domain (outside the CDR3, taken from reference TRBV18 and TRBJ2-7): NAGVMQNPRHLVRRRGQEARLRCSPMKGHSHVYWYRQLPEEGLKFMVYLQKENIIDESGMPKERFSAEFPKEGPSILRIQQVVRGDSAAYFCASSPALSTATGGKYEQYFGPGTRLTVT.

The chain is built from TRBV18 and TRBJ2-1; D is unresolved. This CDR3 region has 15 residues. The V gene lost 5 bases and the J gene lost 0 bases, with 11 bases spanning the gap. Germline V gene sequence: CDR1 KGHSH, CDR2 LQKENI. The CDR3 here is CASSTYISSYNEQFF. DNA of the CDR3: TGTGCCAGCTCAACCTACATAAGCTCCTACAATGAGCAGTTCTTC. The full variable domain, rest sourced from reference TRBV18 and TRBJ2-1, is NAGVMQNPRHLVRRRGQEARLRCSPMKGHSHVYWYRQLPEEGLKFMVYLQKENIIDESGMPKERFSAEFPKEGPSILRIQQVVRGDSAAYFCASSTYISSYNEQFFGPGTRLTVL.

This rearrangement joins TRBV12-5 to TRBJ1-2, with D possibly TRBD1 on 6 matching bases. Germline assignment: CDR1 LGHNT and CDR2 FRNRAP. This CDR3 contains 13 residues. V was clipped by 0 bases and J by 7 bases, with 9 bases between them. CDR3 residues: CASGLVLGGGYTF. Here the CDR3 DNA reads TGTGCTAGTGGTTTGGTACTAGGGGGTGGCTACACCTTC.

The chain uses TRBV14 and TRBJ2-1; D perhaps matches TRBD1 (6 bases). V lost 0 bases and J lost 2, with 11 bases in between. CDR3 length equals 16 residues. Germline lookup yields CDR1 SGHDN and CDR2 FVKESK. The CDR3 nucleotides read TGTGCCAGCAGCCAAGACGCAGGGGTCCCCTACAATGAGCAGTTCTTC. It translates to CASSQDAGVPYNEQFF.